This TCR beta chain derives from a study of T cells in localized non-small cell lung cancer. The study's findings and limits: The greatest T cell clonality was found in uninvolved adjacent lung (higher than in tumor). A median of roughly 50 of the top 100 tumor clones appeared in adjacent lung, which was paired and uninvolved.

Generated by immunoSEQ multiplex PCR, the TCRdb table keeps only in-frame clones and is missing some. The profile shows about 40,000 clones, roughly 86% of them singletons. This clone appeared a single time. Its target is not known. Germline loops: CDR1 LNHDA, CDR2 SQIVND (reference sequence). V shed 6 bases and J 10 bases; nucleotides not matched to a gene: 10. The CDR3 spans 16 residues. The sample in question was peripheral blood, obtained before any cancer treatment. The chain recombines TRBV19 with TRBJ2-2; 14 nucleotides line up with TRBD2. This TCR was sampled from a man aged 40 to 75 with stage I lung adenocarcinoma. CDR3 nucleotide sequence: TGTGCCAGTAGGAGGGGACTAGCGGGAGTCTTCCAGGAGCTGTTTTTT. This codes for CASRRGLAGVFQELFF.